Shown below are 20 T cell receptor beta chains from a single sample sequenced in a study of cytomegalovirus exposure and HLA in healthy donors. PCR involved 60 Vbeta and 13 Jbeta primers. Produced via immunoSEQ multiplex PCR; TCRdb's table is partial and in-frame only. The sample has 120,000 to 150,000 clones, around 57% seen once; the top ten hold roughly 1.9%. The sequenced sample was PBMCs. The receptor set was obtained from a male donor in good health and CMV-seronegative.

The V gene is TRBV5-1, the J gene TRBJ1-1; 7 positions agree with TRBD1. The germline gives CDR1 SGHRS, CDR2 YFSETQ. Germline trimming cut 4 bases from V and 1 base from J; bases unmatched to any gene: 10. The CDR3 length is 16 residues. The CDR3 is CASSPGQARGNTEAFF. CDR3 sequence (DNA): TGCGCCAGCAGCCCAGGACAGGCGCGGGGGAACACTGAAGCTTTCTTT.

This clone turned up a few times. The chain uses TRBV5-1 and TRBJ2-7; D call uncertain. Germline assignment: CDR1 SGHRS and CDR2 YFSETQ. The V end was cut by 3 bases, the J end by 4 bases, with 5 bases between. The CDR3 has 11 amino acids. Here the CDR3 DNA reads TGCGCCAGCAGCTACCGGTACGAGCAGTACTTC. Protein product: CASSYRYEQYF.

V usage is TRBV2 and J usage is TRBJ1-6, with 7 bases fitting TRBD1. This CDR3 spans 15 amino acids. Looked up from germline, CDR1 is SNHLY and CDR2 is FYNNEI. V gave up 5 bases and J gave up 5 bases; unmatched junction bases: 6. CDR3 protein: CASSMTGPDNSPLHF. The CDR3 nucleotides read TGTGCCAGCAGTATGACAGGGCCGGATAATTCACCCCTCCACTTT.

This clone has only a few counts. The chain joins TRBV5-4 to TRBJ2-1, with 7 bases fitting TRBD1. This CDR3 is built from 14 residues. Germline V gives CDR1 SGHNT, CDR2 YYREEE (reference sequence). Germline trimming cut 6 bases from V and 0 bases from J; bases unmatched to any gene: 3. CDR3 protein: CASTGGSSYNEQFF. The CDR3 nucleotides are TGTGCCAGCACAGGGGGAAGCTCCTACAATGAGCAGTTCTTC.

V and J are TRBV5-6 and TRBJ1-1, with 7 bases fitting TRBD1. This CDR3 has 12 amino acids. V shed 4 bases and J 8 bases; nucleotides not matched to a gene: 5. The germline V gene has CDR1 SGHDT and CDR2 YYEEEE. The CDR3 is CASSVRDREAFF. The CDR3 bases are TGTGCCAGCAGCGTCCGGGACAGAGAAGCTTTCTTT.

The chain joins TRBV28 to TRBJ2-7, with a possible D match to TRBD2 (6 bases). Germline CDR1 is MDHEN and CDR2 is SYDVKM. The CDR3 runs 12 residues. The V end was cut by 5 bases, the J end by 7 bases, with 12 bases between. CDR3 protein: CASSTNRGEQYF. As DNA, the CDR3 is TGTGCCAGCAGTACCAACCGGGGGGAGCAGTACTTC.

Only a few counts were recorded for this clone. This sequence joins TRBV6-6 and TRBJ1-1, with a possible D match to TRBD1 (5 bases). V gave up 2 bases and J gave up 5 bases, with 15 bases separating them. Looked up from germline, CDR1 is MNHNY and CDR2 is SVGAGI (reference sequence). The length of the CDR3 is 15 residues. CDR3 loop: CASSYVRGLETEAFF. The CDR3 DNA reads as TGTGCCAGCAGTTACGTTAGGGGTCTGGAGACTGAAGCTTTCTTT.

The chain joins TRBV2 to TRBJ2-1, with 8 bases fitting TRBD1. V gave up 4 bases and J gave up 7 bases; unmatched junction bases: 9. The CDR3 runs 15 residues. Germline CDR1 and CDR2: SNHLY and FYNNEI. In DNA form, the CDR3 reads TGTGCCAGCAGTGTGGGACAGGTTCTGTTGAATGAGCAGTTCTTC. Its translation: CASSVGQVLLNEQFF.

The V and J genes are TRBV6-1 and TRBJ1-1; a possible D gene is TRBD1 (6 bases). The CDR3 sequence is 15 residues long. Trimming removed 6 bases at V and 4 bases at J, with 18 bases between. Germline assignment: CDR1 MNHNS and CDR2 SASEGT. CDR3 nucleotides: TGTGCCAGCAGGGACCTCGGACAGCGTTTCACTGAAGCTTTCTTT. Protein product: CASRDLGQRFTEAFF.

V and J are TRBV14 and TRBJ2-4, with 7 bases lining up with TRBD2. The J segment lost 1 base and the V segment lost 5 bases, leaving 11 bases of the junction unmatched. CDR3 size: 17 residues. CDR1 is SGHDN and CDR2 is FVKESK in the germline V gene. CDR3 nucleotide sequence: TGTGCCAGCAGCGGACCGGGAGGCGGGGCGGCCAAAAACATTCAGTACTTC. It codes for CASSGPGGGAAKNIQYF.

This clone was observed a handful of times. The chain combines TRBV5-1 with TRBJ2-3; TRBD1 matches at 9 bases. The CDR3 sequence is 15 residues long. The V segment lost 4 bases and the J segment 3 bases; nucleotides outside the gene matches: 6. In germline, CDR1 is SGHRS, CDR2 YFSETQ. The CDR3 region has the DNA TGCGCCAGCAGCCGGGACAGGGCTTCTACAGATACGCAGTATTTT. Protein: CASSRDRASTDTQYF.

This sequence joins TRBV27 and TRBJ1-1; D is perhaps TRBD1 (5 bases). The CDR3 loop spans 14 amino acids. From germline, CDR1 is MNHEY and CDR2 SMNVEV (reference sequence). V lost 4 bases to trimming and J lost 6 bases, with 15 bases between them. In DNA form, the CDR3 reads TGTGCCAGCAGTTCCCGGATTCAGGGTGCTGAAGCTTTCTTT. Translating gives CASSSRIQGAEAFF.

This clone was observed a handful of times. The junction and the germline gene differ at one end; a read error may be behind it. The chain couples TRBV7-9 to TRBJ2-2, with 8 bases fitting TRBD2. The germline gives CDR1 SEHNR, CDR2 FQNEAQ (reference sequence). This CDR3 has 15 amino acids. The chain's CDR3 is CSSSLLAVNTGELFF. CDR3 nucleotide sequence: TGTTCCAGCAGCTTACTAGCGGTTAACACCGGGGAGCTGTTTTTT.

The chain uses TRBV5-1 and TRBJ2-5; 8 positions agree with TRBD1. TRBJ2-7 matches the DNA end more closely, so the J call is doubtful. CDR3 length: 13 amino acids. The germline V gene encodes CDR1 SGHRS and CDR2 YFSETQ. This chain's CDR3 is CASRSTGGYEQYF. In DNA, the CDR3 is TGCGCCAGCAGATCAACAGGGGGCTACGAGCAGTACTTC.

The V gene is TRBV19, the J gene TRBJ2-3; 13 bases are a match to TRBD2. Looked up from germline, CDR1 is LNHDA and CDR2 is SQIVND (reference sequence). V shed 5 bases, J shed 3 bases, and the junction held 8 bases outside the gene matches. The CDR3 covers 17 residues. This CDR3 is CASSSLAGGYRTDTQYF. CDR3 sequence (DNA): TGTGCCAGTAGTTCACTAGCGGGGGGGTATCGGACAGATACGCAGTATTTT.

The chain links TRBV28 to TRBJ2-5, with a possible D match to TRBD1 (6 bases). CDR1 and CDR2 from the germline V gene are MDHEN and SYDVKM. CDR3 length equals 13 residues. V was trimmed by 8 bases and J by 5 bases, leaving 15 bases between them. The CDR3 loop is CASGTGWGETQYF. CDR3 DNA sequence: TGTGCCAGCGGAACAGGGTGGGGTGAGACCCAGTACTTC.

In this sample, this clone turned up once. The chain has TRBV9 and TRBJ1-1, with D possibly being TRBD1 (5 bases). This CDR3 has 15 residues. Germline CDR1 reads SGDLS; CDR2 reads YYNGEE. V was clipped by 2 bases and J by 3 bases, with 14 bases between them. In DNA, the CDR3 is TGTGCCAGCAGCGTTTATGATCAGGGATACACTGAAGCTTTCTTT. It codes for CASSVYDQGYTEAFF.

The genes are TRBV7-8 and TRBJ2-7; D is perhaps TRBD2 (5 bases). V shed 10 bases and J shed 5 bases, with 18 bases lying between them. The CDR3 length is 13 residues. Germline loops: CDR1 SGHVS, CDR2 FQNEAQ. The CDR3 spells CATTRALVHEQYF. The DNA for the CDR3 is TGTGCCACCACGCGGGCGTTAGTCCACGAGCAGTACTTC.

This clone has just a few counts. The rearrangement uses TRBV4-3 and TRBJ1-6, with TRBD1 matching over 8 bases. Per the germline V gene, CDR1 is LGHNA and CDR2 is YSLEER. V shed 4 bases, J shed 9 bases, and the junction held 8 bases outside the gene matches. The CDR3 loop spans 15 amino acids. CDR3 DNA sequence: TGCGCCAGCAGCCGAGGACAGGGACCTTTTTCACCCCTCCACTTT. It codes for CASSRGQGPFSPLHF.

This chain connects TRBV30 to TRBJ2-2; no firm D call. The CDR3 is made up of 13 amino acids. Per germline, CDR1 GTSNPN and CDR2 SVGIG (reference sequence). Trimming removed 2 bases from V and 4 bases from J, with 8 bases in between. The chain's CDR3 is CAWSLIATGELFF. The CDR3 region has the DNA TGTGCCTGGAGTCTTATAGCCACCGGGGAGCTGTTTTTT.